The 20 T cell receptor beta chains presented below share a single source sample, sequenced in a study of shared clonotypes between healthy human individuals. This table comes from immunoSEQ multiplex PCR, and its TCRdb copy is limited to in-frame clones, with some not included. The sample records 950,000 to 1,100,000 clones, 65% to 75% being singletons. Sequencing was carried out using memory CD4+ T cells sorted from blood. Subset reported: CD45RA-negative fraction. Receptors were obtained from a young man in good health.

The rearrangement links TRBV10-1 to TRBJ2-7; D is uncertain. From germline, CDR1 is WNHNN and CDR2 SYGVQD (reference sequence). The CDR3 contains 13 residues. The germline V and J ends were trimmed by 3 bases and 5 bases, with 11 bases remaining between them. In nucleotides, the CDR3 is TGCGCCAGCAGTGACCGGTCTTGGGACGAGCAGTACTTC. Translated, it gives CASSDRSWDEQYF.

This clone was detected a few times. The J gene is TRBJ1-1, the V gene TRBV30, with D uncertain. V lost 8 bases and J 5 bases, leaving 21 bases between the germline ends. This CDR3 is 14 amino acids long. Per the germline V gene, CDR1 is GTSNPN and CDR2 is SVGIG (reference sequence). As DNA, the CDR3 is TGTGCCATGAATTCACAAAGCGCGGGGACTGAAGCTTTCTTT. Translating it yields CAMNSQSAGTEAFF.

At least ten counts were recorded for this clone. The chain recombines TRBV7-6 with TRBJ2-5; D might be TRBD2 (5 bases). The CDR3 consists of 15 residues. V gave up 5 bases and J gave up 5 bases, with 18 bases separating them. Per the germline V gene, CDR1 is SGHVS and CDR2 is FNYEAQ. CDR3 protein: CASSPEAAFLETQYF. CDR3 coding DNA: TGTGCCAGCAGCCCGGAGGCAGCCTTTCTGGAGACCCAGTACTTC.

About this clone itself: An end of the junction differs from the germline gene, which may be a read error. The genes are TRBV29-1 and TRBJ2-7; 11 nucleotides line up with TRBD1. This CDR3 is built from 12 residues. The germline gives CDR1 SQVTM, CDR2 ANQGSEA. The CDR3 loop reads CNVEGQGDEQYF. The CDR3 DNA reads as TGCAACGTTGAGGGACAGGGGGATGAGCAGTACTTC.

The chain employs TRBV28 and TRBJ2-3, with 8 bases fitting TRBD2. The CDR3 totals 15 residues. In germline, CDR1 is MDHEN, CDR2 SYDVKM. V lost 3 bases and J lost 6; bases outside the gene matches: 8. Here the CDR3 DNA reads TGTGCCAGCAGTTTTCGGAGTCTAGCGGGTGATACGCAGTATTTT. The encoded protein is CASSFRSLAGDTQYF. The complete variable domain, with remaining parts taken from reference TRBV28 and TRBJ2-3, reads DVKVTQSSRYLVKRTGEKVFLECVQDMDHENMFWYRQDPGLGLRLIYFSYDVKMKEKGDIPEGYSVSREKKERFSLILESASTNQTSMYLCASSFRSLAGDTQYFGPGTRLTVL.

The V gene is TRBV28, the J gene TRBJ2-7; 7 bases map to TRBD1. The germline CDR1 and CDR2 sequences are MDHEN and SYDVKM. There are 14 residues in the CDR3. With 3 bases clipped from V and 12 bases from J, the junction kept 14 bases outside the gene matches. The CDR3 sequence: CASSLGTAARFWYF. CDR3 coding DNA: TGTGCCAGCAGTTTGGGGACAGCGGCTCGGTTTTGGTACTTC.

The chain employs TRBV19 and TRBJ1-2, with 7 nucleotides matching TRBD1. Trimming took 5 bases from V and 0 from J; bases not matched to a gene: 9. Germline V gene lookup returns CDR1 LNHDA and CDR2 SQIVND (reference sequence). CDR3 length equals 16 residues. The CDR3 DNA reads TGTGCCAGTAGTTTGCAAAGAGGGACAGCTAACTATGGCTACACCTTC. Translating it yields CASSLQRGTANYGYTF. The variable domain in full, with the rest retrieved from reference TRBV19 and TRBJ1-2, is DGGITQSPKYLFRKEGQNVTLSCEQNLNHDAMYWYRQDPGQGLRLIYYSQIVNDFQKGDIAEGYSVSREKKESFPLTVTSAQKNPTAFYLCASSLQRGTANYGYTFGSGTRLTVV.

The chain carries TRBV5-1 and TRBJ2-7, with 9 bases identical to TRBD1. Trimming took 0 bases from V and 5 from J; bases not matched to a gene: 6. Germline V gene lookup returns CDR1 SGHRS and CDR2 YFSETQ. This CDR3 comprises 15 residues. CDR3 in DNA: TGCGCCAGCAGCTTGGAAGGGACAGGGAGGGACGAGCAGTACTTC. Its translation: CASSLEGTGRDEQYF.

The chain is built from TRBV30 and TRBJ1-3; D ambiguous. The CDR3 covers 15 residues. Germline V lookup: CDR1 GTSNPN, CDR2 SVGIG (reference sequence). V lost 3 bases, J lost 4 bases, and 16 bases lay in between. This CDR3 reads CAWRGPSLSGNTIYF. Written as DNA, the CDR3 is TGTGCCTGGAGAGGACCGTCGCTCTCCGGAAACACCATATATTTT.

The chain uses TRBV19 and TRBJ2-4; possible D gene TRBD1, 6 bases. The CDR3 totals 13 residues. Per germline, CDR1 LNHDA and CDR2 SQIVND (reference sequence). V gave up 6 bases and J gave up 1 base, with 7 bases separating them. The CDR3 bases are TGTGCCAGTAGCCAGGGGGCCAAAAACATTCAGTACTTC. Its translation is CASSQGAKNIQYF.

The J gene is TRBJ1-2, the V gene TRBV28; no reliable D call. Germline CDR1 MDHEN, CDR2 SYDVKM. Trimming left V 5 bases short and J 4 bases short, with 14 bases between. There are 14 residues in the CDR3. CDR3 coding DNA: TGTGCCAGCAGTGGCACCCTCCAGATCTATGGCTACACCTTC. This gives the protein CASSGTLQIYGYTF.

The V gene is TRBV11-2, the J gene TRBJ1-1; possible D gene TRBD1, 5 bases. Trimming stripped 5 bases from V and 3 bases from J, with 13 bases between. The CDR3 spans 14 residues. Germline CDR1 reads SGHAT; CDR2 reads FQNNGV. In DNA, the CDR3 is TGTGCCAGCAGCCCCGGGGACCGTTACACTGAAGCTTTCTTT. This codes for CASSPGDRYTEAFF.

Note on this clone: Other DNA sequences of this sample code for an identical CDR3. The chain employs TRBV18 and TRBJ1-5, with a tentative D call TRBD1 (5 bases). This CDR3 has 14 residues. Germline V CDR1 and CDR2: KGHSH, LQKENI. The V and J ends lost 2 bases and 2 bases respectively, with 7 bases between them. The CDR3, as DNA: TGTGCCAGCTCACCAGGGACGGGCAATCAGCCCCAGCATTTT. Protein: CASSPGTGNQPQHF.

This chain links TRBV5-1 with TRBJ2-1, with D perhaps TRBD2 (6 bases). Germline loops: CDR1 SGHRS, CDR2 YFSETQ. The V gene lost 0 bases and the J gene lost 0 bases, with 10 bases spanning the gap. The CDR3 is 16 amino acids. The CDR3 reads CASSLVAGSSYNEQFF. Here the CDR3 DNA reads TGCGCCAGCAGCTTGGTGGCGGGGAGCTCCTACAATGAGCAGTTCTTC. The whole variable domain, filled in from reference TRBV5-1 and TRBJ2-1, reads KAGVTQTPRYLIKTRGQQVTLSCSPISGHRSVSWYQQTPGQGLQFLFEYFSETQRNKGNFPGRFSGRQFSNSRSEMNVSTLELGDSALYLCASSLVAGSSYNEQFFGPGTRLTVL.

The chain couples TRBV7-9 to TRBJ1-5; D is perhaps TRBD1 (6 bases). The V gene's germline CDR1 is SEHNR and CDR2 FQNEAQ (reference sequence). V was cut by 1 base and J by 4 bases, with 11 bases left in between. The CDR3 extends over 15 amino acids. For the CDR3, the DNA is TGTGCCAGCAGCTTAGGGGGGCGGGGTAATCAGCCCCAGCATTTT. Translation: CASSLGGRGNQPQHF.

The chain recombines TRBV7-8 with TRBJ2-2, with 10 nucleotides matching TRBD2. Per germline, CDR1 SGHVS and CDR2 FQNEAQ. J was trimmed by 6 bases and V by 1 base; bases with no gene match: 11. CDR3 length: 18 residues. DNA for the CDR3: TGTGCCAGCAGCTTAGGGGCCCAAGCGGGGGGGCCTGCCGGGGAGCTGTTTTTT. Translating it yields CASSLGAQAGGPAGELFF. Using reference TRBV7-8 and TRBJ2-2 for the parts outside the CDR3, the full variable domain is GAGVSQSPRYKVAKRGQDVALRCDPISGHVSLFWYQQALGQGPEFLTYFQNEAQLDKSGLPSDRFFAERPEGSVSTLKIQRTQQEDSAVYLCASSLGAQAGGPAGELFFGEGSRLTVL.

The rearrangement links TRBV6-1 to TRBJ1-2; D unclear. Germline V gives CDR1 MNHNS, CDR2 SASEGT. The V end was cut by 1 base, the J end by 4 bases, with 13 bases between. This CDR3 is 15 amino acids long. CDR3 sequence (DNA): TGTGCCAGCAGTGAAGGGGGATTCACCATCTATGGCTACACCTTC. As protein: CASSEGGFTIYGYTF.

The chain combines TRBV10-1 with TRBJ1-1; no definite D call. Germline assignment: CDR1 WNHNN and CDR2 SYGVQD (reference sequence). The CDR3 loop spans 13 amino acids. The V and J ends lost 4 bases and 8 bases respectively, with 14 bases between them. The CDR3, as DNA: TGCGCCAGCAGTGTCCGACTGACCGGAGAAGCTTTCTTT. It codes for CASSVRLTGEAFF.

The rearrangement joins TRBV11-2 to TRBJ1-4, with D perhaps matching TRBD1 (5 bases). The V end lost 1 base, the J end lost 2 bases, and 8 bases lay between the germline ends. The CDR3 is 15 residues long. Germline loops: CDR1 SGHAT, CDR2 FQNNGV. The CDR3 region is CASSLGTRTNEKLFF. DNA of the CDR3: TGTGCCAGCAGCTTAGGGACAAGGACTAATGAAAAACTGTTTTTT.

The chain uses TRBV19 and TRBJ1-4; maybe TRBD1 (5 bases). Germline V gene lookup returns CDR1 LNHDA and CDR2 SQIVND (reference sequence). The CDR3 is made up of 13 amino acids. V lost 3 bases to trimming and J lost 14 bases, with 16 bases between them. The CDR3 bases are TGTGCCAGTAGTATCCGGGACCCCGGATTTCTGTTTTTT. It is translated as CASSIRDPGFLFF. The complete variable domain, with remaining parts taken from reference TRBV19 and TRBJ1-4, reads DGGITQSPKYLFRKEGQNVTLSCEQNLNHDAMYWYRQDPGQGLRLIYYSQIVNDFQKGDIAEGYSVSREKKESFPLTVTSAQKNPTAFYLCASSIRDPGFLFFGSGTQLSVL.